Listed here are 24 T cell receptor beta chains from one sample, sequenced in a study of blood T cell repertoires in COVID-19. Clones were sequenced by immunoSEQ multiplex PCR, and TCRdb holds only the in-frame ones, with some missing. The table records about 480,000 clones, 88% of them present only once. The sequencing sample was made of PBMCs or T cells enriched from blood (not recorded which). The receptors were gathered from a woman aged 40 to 55 who had recovered from COVID-19.

This clone has a handful of counts. The chain joins TRBV7-2 to TRBJ1-2, with D possibly matching TRBD1 (5 bases). This CDR3 comprises 12 residues. The V gene's germline CDR1 is SGHTA and CDR2 FQGNSA. Trimming pared 1 base from V and 5 bases from J, leaving 5 bases between. CDR3 DNA: TGTGCCAGCAGCTTAGAGGGGTATGGCTACACCTTC. Protein product: CASSLEGYGYTF.

The chain has TRBV4-3 and TRBJ2-5, with D maybe TRBD2 (6 bases). The V end was cut by 0 bases, the J end by 6 bases, with 17 bases between. Looked up from germline, CDR1 is LGHNA and CDR2 is YSLEER. The CDR3 contains 16 residues. The CDR3 region has the DNA TGCGCCAGCAGCCAAGATCTTAGCGGCTATGAGCAGACCCAGTACTTC. This translates into CASSQDLSGYEQTQYF.

The V and J genes are TRBV9 and TRBJ2-1; weak D call: TRBD2 (5 bases). V gave up 4 bases and J gave up 2 bases, with 16 bases separating them. Germline loops: CDR1 SGDLS, CDR2 YYNGEE. The CDR3 spans 16 residues. CDR3 amino acids: CASSPEGGLTYNEQFF. As DNA, the CDR3 is TGTGCCAGCAGCCCCGAGGGCGGACTGACCTACAATGAGCAGTTCTTC. The entire variable domain, with the rest obtained from reference TRBV9 and TRBJ2-1, is as follows: DSGVTQTPKHLITATGQRVTLRCSPRSGDLSVYWYQQSLDQGLQFLIQYYNGEERAKGNILERFSAQQFPDLHSELNLSSLELGDSALYFCASSPEGGLTYNEQFFGPGTRLTVL.

DNA for the CDR3: TGTGCCAGCACCCCTTCTGGGACAGGGAAGGAAAAACTGTTTTTT. It translates to CASTPSGTGKEKLFF. The V gene is TRBV28, the J gene TRBJ1-4; TRBD1 agrees at 9 bases. V lost 7 bases and J lost 8; bases outside the gene matches: 11. This CDR3 comprises 15 residues. CDR1 and CDR2 (germline): MDHEN, SYDVKM.

The gene calls are TRBV28 and TRBJ2-7; no firm D call. Germline CDR1 reads MDHEN; CDR2 reads SYDVKM. This CDR3 region has 17 residues. Trimming removed 5 bases at V and 0 bases at J, with 20 bases between. The CDR3 nucleotides read TGTGCCAGCAGTGCGCCCTCGTTTCAGCGCCCCTCCTACGAGCAGTACTTC. Translation: CASSAPSFQRPSYEQYF.

The chain couples TRBV19 to TRBJ1-1; TRBD1 agrees at 8 bases. Germline V CDR1 and CDR2: LNHDA, SQIVND (reference sequence). The trim removed 3 bases at V and 4 bases at J, leaving 7 bases unmatched. The CDR3 contains 15 residues. The CDR3 spells CASSMDRAVSTEAFF. The CDR3 DNA reads as TGTGCCAGTAGTATGGACAGGGCTGTGAGCACTGAAGCTTTCTTT.

The chain links TRBV12-5 to TRBJ1-3; 10 bases align to TRBD1. The CDR3 covers 14 residues. CDR1 is LGHNT, CDR2 FRNRAP, per germline. J was trimmed by 8 bases and V by 6 bases; bases with no gene match: 7. CDR3 DNA sequence: TGTGCTAGTGGACCGCGACAGGGGGCATACACCATATATTTT. It codes for CASGPRQGAYTIYF.

The gene calls are TRBV10-1 and TRBJ2-3, with D possibly TRBD1 on 5 matching bases. Germline CDR1 reads WNHNN; CDR2 reads SYGVQD (reference sequence). The V end lost 0 bases, the J end lost 2 bases, and 9 bases lay between the germline ends. This CDR3 has 15 residues. The CDR3 loop is CASSESQGITDTQYF. Written as DNA, the CDR3 is TGCGCCAGCAGTGAGTCCCAGGGAATCACAGATACGCAGTATTTT.

The chain uses TRBV11-2 and TRBJ2-7, with a possible D match to TRBD2 (6 bases). Germline V gene lookup returns CDR1 SGHAT and CDR2 FQNNGV. V was clipped by 7 bases and J by 0 bases, with 16 bases between them. The CDR3 is made up of 15 amino acids. Here the CDR3 DNA reads TGTGCCAGCATGAGGGGAGGTGGGCGCTCCTACGAGCAGTACTTC. This codes for CASMRGGGRSYEQYF.

In its sample, this clone was seen once. J is TRBJ1-4 and V is TRBV2; D remains unclear. The CDR3 has 12 amino acids. Trimming cost V 3 bases and J 8 bases, with 7 bases left between them. Looked up from germline, CDR1 is SNHLY and CDR2 is FYNNEI. This CDR3 reads CASSEAPEKLFF. The CDR3 nucleotides read TGTGCCAGCAGTGAGGCTCCGGAAAAACTGTTTTTT.

In this sample, this clone turned up once. The V and J genes are TRBV5-5 and TRBJ1-1; D is unresolved. Per the germline V gene, CDR1 is SGHKS and CDR2 is YYEKEE (reference sequence). The V gene lost 5 bases and the J gene lost 0 bases, with 11 bases spanning the gap. The CDR3 is made up of 14 amino acids. The CDR3 region has the DNA TGTGCCAGCAGGCCTTACGAGGTGAACACTGAAGCTTTCTTT. This encodes CASRPYEVNTEAFF.

Note on this clone: Other DNA sequences in this sample translate to the same CDR3. The chain carries TRBV27 and TRBJ1-5; 12 bases are shared with TRBD1. Germline CDR1 is MNHEY and CDR2 is SMNVEV (reference sequence). V lost 2 bases and J lost 7; bases outside the gene matches: 3. The CDR3 runs to 15 residues. CDR3 DNA sequence: TGTGCCAGCAGTTTAGGGACAGGGGGCAGCCAGCCCCAGCATTTT. Amino acid sequence: CASSLGTGGSQPQHF.

This chain uses TRBV3-1 (or the pseudogene TRBV3-2) with TRBJ2-1; 7 bases agree with TRBD2. This CDR3 is 14 amino acids long. Germline values: CDR1 LGHDT, CDR2 YNNKEL (reference sequence). The ends lost 0 bases at V and 9 bases at J; junction bases unmatched: 5. CDR3 in amino acids: CASSQDLADSEQFF. The CDR3 DNA follows: TGTGCCAGCAGCCAAGACCTAGCGGATAGTGAGCAGTTCTTC.

V and J are TRBV7-2 and TRBJ2-3; TRBD2 matches 10 bases. After removal of 3 bases from V and 6 bases from J, the junction contained 9 bases not matched to a gene. The CDR3 is 16 amino acids. Germline CDR1 SGHTA, CDR2 FQGNSA. The CDR3 DNA reads TGTGCCAGCAGCTTGGGCGGTAGCGGGAGGTTGGATACGCAGTATTTT. This encodes CASSLGGSGRLDTQYF.

The chain couples TRBV10-3 to TRBJ2-1; D is ambiguous. The CDR3 sequence is 12 residues long. The ends were cut back, 2 bases at V and 9 bases at J, with 8 bases in the middle. CDR1 ENHRY and CDR2 SYGVKD come from the germline V gene. The CDR3, as DNA: TGTGCCATCAGTGAGACGCCCGGTGAGCAGTTCTTC. Protein sequence: CAISETPGEQFF.

The rearrangement joins TRBV9 to TRBJ2-3, with no clear D. Germline V lookup: CDR1 SGDLS, CDR2 YYNGEE. V lost 0 bases and J 2 bases, leaving 13 bases between the germline ends. The CDR3 extends over 16 amino acids. CDR3 amino acids: CASSVGRRTPTDTQYF. The CDR3 nucleotides read TGTGCCAGCAGCGTAGGGCGGAGAACACCCACAGATACGCAGTATTTT.

The chain combines TRBV5-5 with TRBJ2-7; 9 bases are shared with TRBD1. The CDR3 extends over 14 amino acids. The V segment lost 3 bases and the J segment 7 bases; nucleotides outside the gene matches: 8. The V gene's germline CDR1 is SGHKS and CDR2 YYEKEE (reference sequence). In nucleotides, the CDR3 is TGTGCCAGCAGCTCTCCGGGACAGGGTGAAGAGCAGTACTTC. Amino acids: CASSSPGQGEEQYF.

About this clone itself: Sequence at one end of the junction differs from germline and may be a read error. The V and J genes are TRBV2 and TRBJ2-7; D remains unclear. Germline V gene sequence: CDR1 SNHLY, CDR2 FYNNEI. CDR3 size: 11 residues. The CDR3 DNA reads as TGTGCCAGCAGTGAAGCGCTTAGACTTCTCTTC. This codes for CASSEALRLLF.

This rearrangement joins TRBV7-2 to TRBJ2-2; TRBD1 matches 7 bases. The germline V gene has CDR1 SGHTA and CDR2 FQGNSA. The CDR3 covers 14 residues. The J segment lost 1 base and the V segment lost 6 bases, leaving 2 bases of the junction unmatched. CDR3: CASRDRLNTGELFF. The CDR3 DNA reads TGTGCCAGCAGGGACAGGTTGAACACCGGGGAGCTGTTTTTT.

This chain joins TRBV18 and TRBJ2-5; D is uncertain. The CDR3 runs 15 residues. The V end was cut by 2 bases, the J end by 2 bases, with 12 bases between. Germline loops: CDR1 KGHSH, CDR2 LQKENI. The CDR3 reads CASSPVTNFQETQYF. CDR3 nucleotides: TGTGCCAGCTCACCAGTGACAAACTTTCAAGAGACCCAGTACTTC.

This clone was detected only a few times. The chain has TRBV5-6 and TRBJ1-2; D perhaps matches TRBD1 (5 bases). CDR3 length equals 14 residues. Trimming shortened V by 4 bases and J by 0 bases, and 10 bases separated the two germline ends. Germline V gene lookup returns CDR1 SGHDT and CDR2 YYEEEE. The CDR3 reads CASSLRQSNYGYTF. The DNA for the CDR3 is TGTGCCAGCAGCCTCCGACAGTCTAACTATGGCTACACCTTC.

V usage is TRBV2 and J usage is TRBJ1-5; D not resolved. Germline CDR1 reads SNHLY; CDR2 reads FYNNEI. The ends were cut back, 7 bases at V and 0 bases at J, with 13 bases in the middle. The CDR3 is made up of 15 amino acids. The CDR3 spells CASKNTFSSNQPQHF. The CDR3 coding sequence is TGTGCCAGCAAAAACACATTCTCTAGCAATCAGCCCCAGCATTTT.

This chain uses TRBV4-3 with TRBJ2-2; D perhaps matches TRBD2 (5 bases). V was clipped by 0 bases and J by 7 bases, with 15 bases between them. Germline V gene lookup returns CDR1 LGHNA and CDR2 YSLEER. The CDR3 sequence is 16 residues long. CDR3 loop: CASSQEIPLSDGELFF. The DNA of the CDR3 is TGCGCCAGCAGCCAAGAGATTCCCCTTAGCGACGGGGAGCTGTTTTTT.

V usage is TRBV25-1 and J usage is TRBJ1-3; the match to TRBD1 covers 10 bases. From germline, CDR1 is MGHDK and CDR2 SYGVNS. The CDR3 runs to 15 residues. The V segment lost 5 bases and the J segment 2 bases; nucleotides outside the gene matches: 3. The CDR3 coding sequence is TGTGCCAGCAGTTTGGGGACAGGGGCTGGAAACACCATATATTTT. Translated, it gives CASSLGTGAGNTIYF.